This T cell receptor beta chain is from a study of T cells in Graves' hyperthyroidism and ophthalmopathy. Using RNA transcripts as the source, TCR beta CDR3 regions were amplified. HTBI primers drove first-round RT-PCR of the TCR CDR3. TCRdb ran MiXCR on the multiplex PCR reads and lists one entry per CDR3 protein. The table includes approximately 490,000 distinct CDR3 sequences, around a fifth detected once. Trimming cost V 4 bases and J 7 bases, with 20 bases left between them. The CDR3 length is 14 residues. CDR1 is SQVTM and CDR2 is ANQGSEA in the germline V gene. J is TRBJ2-7 and V is TRBV29-1, with a tentative D call TRBD2 (5 bases). The clonotype originates from a woman aged 70-85 years with Graves' ophthalmopathy. The sequencing input was blood. The CDR3: CSVVEATPSKEQYF. The CDR3 bases are TGCAGCGTTGTGGAGGCTACCCCTTCTAAAGAGCAGTACTTC.